The 12 T cell receptor beta chains below were found in one sample sequenced in a study of blood T cell repertoires in COVID-19. Profiled with immunoSEQ multiplex PCR; TCRdb holds only in-frame clones, not every one. Here the sample spans about 310,000 clones, over 75% being singletons. The specimen sequenced was peripheral blood. These receptors were taken from a man aged 50-59 years with active or convalescent COVID-19.

This chain connects TRBV6-5 to TRBJ2-2; D possibly corresponds to TRBD1 (5 bases). Germline V gives CDR1 MNHEY, CDR2 SVGAGI. With 3 bases removed from V and 2 bases from J, the gap between germline ends came to 10 bases. The CDR3 consists of 15 residues. The CDR3 is CASSYTGPNTGELFF. The CDR3 DNA follows: TGTGCCAGCAGTTATACAGGTCCTAACACCGGGGAGCTGTTTTTT.

V gene TRBV30 combines with J gene TRBJ1-1; D ambiguous. V lost 4 bases to trimming and J lost 4 bases, with 19 bases between them. CDR3 length equals 15 residues. The V gene's germline CDR1 is GTSNPN and CDR2 SVGIG (reference sequence). CDR3 coding DNA: TGTGCCTGGATCCCCAAGACCGGTGCGGGCACTGAAGCTTTCTTT. It specifies CAWIPKTGAGTEAFF.

This rearrangement joins TRBV6-5 to TRBJ1-4; TRBD1 aligns across 8 bases. CDR3 size: 14 residues. CDR1 is MNHEY, CDR2 SVGAGI, per germline. The junction had 6 bases not matched to a gene; V was cut back by 6 bases and J by 6 bases. The CDR3 sequence: CASSTGQVYEKLFF. CDR3 sequence (DNA): TGTGCCAGCAGCACGGGACAGGTTTATGAAAAACTGTTTTTT.

V usage is TRBV28 and J usage is TRBJ2-7; D possibly corresponds to TRBD2 (5 bases). The ends were cut back, 6 bases at V and 5 bases at J, with 14 bases in the middle. The CDR3 has 13 residues. The germline gives CDR1 MDHEN, CDR2 SYDVKM. CDR3 bases: TGTGCCAGCAGCGCTGGAGGCCGCGACGAGCAGTACTTC. Residues: CASSAGGRDEQYF.

The chain joins TRBV5-1 to TRBJ1-2; TRBD1 might be the D (5 bases). With 2 bases removed from V and 3 bases from J, the gap between germline ends came to 14 bases. Looked up from germline, CDR1 is SGHRS and CDR2 is YFSETQ. CDR3 length equals 15 residues. CDR3 sequence: CASSFDSSIYYGYTF. In DNA, the CDR3 is TGCGCCAGCAGCTTTGACAGCTCAATCTACTATGGCTACACCTTC.

The V gene is TRBV29-1, the J gene TRBJ1-1, with TRBD1 matching over 8 bases. This CDR3 contains 13 residues. CDR1 and CDR2 (germline): SQVTM, ANQGSEA. The V gene end was trimmed by 2 bases and the J gene end by 5 bases; junction bases not matched to a gene: 4. The CDR3 coding sequence is TGCAGCGTTGAAAGGACAGGGAATACTGAAGCTTTCTTT. Amino acids: CSVERTGNTEAFF.

This clone was observed once. V is TRBV30 and J is TRBJ1-4; weak D call: TRBD1 (5 bases). V gave up 3 bases and J gave up 0 bases, with 11 bases separating them. Germline V gene data show CDR1 as GTSNPN and CDR2 as SVGIG (reference sequence). The CDR3 is made up of 15 amino acids. CDR3 amino acids: CAWRSPGPTNEKLFF. CDR3 bases: TGTGCCTGGAGGTCCCCAGGGCCAACTAATGAAAAACTGTTTTTT. The full variable domain, rest sourced from reference TRBV30 and TRBJ1-4, is SQTIHQWPATLVQPVGSPLSLECTVEGTSNPNLYWYRQAAGRGLQLLFYSVGIGQISSEVPQNLSASRPQDRQFILSSKKLLLSDSGFYLCAWRSPGPTNEKLFFGSGTQLSVL.

The gene calls are TRBV6-1 and TRBJ1-2; D may be TRBD1 (5 bases). The CDR3 spans 12 residues. Germline CDR1 MNHNS, CDR2 SASEGT. Between the trimmed V and J ends, which lost 3 bases and 4 bases, there was a span of 6 bases. CDR3 protein: CASSDRVYGYTF. The CDR3 DNA is TGTGCCAGCAGTGACAGGGTCTATGGCTACACCTTC.

This clone has at least ten counts. This sequence joins TRBV5-4 and TRBJ1-1, with 10 bases lining up with TRBD1. This CDR3 region has 15 residues. V shed 5 bases and J 4 bases; nucleotides not matched to a gene: 8. Germline V gives CDR1 SGHNT, CDR2 YYREEE (reference sequence). The DNA for the CDR3 is TGTGCCAGCAGGAGACAGGGGGCGCGGAGCACTGAAGCTTTCTTT. This gives the protein CASRRQGARSTEAFF. The full variable domain, completed using reference TRBV5-4 and TRBJ1-1, is ETGVTQSPTHLIKTRGQQVTLRCSSQSGHNTVSWYQQALGQGPQFIFQYYREEENGRGNFPPRFSGLQFPNYSSELNVNALELDDSALYLCASRRQGARSTEAFFGQGTRLTVV.

The chain carries TRBV6-6 and TRBJ1-2, with 7 positions matching TRBD1. J gave up 2 bases and V 5 bases, and 14 bases lay outside the gene matches. Germline V CDR1 and CDR2: MNHNY, SVGAGI (reference sequence). This CDR3 region has 17 residues. CDR3 residues: CASSPNRGKGENYGYTF. The CDR3, as DNA: TGTGCCAGCAGTCCTAACAGGGGAAAGGGAGAAAACTATGGCTACACCTTC.

This clone appeared a single time. The chain combines TRBV2 with TRBJ2-1; 8 bases line up with TRBD2. The germline V gene encodes CDR1 SNHLY and CDR2 FYNNEI. CDR3 length equals 16 residues. Unmatched junction bases numbered 8, after V lost 3 bases and J lost 4 bases. This CDR3 is CASSEAGPSGYNEQFF. The CDR3 DNA is TGTGCCAGCAGTGAGGCGGGGCCTAGCGGGTACAATGAGCAGTTCTTC.

The chain joins TRBV4-2 to TRBJ1-2, with D unclear. The CDR3 runs to 13 residues. Germline V gene lookup returns CDR1 LGHNA and CDR2 YNFKEQ. V lost 2 bases, J lost 5 bases, and 9 bases lay in between. The CDR3 loop reads CASSQIYSYGYTF. The DNA for the CDR3 is TGTGCCAGCAGCCAAATATACTCTTATGGCTACACCTTC.